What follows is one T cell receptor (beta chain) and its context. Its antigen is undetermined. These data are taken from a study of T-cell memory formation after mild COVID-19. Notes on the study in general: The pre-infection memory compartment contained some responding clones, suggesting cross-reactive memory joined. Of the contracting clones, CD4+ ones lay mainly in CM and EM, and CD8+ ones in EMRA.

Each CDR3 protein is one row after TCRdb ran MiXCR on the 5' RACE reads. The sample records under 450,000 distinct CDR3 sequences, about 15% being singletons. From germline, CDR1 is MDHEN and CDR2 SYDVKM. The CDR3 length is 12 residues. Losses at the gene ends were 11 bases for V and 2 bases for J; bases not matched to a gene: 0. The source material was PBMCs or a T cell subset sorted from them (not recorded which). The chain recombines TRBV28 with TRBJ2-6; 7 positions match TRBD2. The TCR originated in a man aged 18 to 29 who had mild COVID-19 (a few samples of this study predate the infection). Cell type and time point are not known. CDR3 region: CAGGAGANVLTF. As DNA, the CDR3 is TGTGCCGGGGGGGCTGGGGCCAACGTCCTGACTTTC.